This T cell receptor (beta chain) was obtained from a study of memory B cells and T cells in multiple sclerosis. V shed 4 bases and J shed 6 bases, with 10 bases lying between them. The CDR3 is made up of 12 amino acids. Germline-derived CDR1 and CDR2 are SGHRS and YFSETQ. Repertoires were generated with immunoSEQ multiplex PCR, while TCRdb's copy carries only in-frame clones and drops some. The sample carries 12,000 to 15,000 clones, around 70% recorded once. Specimen: memory (CD45RO+) CD4+ T cells from blood. The receptor comes from a human donor with multiple sclerosis. The chain uses TRBV5-1 and TRBJ1-2, with D maybe TRBD1 (5 bases). The CDR3 spells CASSRTGDGYTF. CDR3 in DNA: TGCGCCAGCAGCAGAACAGGAGATGGCTACACCTTC. Looking up the rest from reference TRBV5-1 and TRBJ1-2 gives the full variable domain: KAGVTQTPRYLIKTRGQQVTLSCSPISGHRSVSWYQQTPGQGLQFLFEYFSETQRNKGNFPGRFSGRQFSNSRSEMNVSTLELGDSALYLCASSRTGDGYTFGSGTRLTVV.